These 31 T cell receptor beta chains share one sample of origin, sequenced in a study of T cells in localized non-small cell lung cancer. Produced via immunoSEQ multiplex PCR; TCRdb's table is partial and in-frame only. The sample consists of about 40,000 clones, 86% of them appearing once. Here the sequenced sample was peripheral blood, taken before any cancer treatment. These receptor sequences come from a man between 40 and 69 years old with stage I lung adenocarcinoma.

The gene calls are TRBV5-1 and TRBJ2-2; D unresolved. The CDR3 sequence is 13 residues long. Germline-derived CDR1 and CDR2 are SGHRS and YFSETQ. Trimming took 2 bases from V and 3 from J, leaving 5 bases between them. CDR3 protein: CASSFLDTGELFF. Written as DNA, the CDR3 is TGCGCCAGCAGCTTCTTAGACACCGGGGAGCTGTTTTTT. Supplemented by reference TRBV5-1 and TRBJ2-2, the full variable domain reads KAGVTQTPRYLIKTRGQQVTLSCSPISGHRSVSWYQQTPGQGLQFLFEYFSETQRNKGNFPGRFSGRQFSNSRSEMNVSTLELGDSALYLCASSFLDTGELFFGEGSRLTVL.

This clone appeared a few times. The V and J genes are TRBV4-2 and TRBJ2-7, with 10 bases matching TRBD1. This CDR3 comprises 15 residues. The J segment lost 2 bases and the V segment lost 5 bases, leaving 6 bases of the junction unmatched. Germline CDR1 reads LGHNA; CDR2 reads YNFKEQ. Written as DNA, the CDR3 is TGTGCCAGCAGCTTAGCCGGGACAGGGGCCTACGAGCAGTACTTC. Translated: CASSLAGTGAYEQYF.

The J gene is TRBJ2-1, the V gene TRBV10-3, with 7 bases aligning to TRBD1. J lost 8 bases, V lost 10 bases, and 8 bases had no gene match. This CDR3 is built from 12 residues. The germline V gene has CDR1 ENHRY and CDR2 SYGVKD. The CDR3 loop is CARDRVCHEQFF. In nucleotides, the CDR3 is TGTGCCAGAGACAGGGTATGTCATGAGCAGTTCTTC.

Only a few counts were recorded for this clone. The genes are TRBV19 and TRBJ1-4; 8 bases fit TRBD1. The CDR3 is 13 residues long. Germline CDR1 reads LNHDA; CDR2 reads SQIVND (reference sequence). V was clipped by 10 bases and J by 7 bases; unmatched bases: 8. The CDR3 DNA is TGTGCCACCCTGGACAGGGAAGGTGAAAAACTGTTTTTT. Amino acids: CATLDREGEKLFF.

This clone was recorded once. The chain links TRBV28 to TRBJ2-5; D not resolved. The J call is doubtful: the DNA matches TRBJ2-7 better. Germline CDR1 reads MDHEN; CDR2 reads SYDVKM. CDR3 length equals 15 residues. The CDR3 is CASSLAPASSYEQYF. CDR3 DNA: TGTGCCAGCAGTTTAGCTCCAGCGAGCTCCTACGAGCAGTACTTC.

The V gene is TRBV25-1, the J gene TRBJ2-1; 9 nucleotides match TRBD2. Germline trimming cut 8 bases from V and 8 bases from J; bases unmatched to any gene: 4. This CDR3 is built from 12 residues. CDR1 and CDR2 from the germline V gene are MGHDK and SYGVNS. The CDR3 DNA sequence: TGTGCCAGCTCGGGACTAGCTGATGAGCAGTTCTTC. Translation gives CASSGLADEQFF.

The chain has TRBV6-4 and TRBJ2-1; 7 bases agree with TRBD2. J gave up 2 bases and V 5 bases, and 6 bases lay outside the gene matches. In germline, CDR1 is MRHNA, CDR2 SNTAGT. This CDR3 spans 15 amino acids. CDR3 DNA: TGTGCCAGCAGTCGACTAGCTGGAACCTACAATGAGCAGTTCTTC. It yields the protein CASSRLAGTYNEQFF.

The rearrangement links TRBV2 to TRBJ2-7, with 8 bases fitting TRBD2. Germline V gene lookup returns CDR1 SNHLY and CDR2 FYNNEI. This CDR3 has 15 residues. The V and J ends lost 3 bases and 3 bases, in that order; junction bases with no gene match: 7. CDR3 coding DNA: TGTGCCAGCAGTGACGGACGGGAGGGCCGCTACGAGCAGTACTTC. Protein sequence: CASSDGREGRYEQYF.

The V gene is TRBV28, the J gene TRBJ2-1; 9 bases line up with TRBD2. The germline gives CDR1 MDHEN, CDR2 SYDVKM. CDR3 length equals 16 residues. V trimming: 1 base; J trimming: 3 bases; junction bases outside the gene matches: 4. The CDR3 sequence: CASSLSSGVLYNEQFF. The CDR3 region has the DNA TGTGCCAGCAGTTTATCTAGCGGGGTCCTCTACAATGAGCAGTTCTTC.

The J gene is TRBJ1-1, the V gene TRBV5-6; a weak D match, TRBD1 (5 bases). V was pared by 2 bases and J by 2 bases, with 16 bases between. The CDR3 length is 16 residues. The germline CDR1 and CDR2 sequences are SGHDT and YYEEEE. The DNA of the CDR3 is TGTGCCAGCAGCTTTTTAAGGGACGGGCGAAACACTGAAGCTTTCTTT. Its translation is CASSFLRDGRNTEAFF.

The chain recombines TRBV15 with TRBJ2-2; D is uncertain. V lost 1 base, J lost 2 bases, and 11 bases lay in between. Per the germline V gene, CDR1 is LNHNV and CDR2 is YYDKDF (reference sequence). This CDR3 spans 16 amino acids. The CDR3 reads CATSRGTTHNTGELFF. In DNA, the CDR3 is TGTGCCACCAGCAGAGGCACGACGCATAACACCGGGGAGCTGTTTTTT. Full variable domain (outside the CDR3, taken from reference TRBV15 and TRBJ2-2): DAMVIQNPRYQVTQFGKPVTLSCSQTLNHNVMYWYQQKSSQAPKLLFHYYDKDFNNEADTPDNFQSRRPNTSFCFLDIRSPGLGDTAMYLCATSRGTTHNTGELFFGEGSRLTVL.

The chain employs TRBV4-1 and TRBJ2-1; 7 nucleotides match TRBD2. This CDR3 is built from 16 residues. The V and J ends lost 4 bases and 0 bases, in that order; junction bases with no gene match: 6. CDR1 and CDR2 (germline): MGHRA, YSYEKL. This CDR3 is CASSRERGSSYNEQFF. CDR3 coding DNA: TGCGCCAGCAGCCGGGAGCGGGGCAGCTCCTACAATGAGCAGTTCTTC.

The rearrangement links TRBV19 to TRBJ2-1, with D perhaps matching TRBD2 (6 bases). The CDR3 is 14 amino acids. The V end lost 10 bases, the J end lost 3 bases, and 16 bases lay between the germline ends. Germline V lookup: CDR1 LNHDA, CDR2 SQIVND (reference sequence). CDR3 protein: CATAIRGSYNEQFF. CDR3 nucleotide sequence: TGTGCCACCGCAATACGGGGGAGCTACAATGAGCAGTTCTTC.

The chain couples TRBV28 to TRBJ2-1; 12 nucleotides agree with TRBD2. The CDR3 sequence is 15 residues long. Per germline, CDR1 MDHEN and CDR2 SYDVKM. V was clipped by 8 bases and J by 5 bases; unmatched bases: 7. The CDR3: CASLLAGGHHNEQFF. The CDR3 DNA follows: TGTGCCAGCCTTCTAGCGGGAGGGCATCACAATGAGCAGTTCTTC.

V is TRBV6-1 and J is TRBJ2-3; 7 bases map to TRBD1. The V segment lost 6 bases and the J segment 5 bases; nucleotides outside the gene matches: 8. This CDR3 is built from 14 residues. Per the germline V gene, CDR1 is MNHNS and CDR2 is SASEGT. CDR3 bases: TGTGCCAGCAGGGGGAAGGGGGCAGGAGATACGCAGTATTTT. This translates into CASRGKGAGDTQYF.

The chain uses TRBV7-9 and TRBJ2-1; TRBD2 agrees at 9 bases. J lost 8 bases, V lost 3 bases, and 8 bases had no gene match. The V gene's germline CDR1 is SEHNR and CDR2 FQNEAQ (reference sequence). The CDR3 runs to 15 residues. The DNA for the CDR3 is TGTGCCAGCAGCTTTGCGGGAGGGCCAGGCGATGAGCAGTTCTTC. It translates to CASSFAGGPGDEQFF. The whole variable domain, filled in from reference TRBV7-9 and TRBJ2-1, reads DTGVSQNPRHKITKRGQNVTFRCDPISEHNRLYWYRQTLGQGPEFLTYFQNEAQLEKSRLLSDRFSAERPKGSFSTLEIQRTEQGDSAMYLCASSFAGGPGDEQFFGPGTRLTVL.

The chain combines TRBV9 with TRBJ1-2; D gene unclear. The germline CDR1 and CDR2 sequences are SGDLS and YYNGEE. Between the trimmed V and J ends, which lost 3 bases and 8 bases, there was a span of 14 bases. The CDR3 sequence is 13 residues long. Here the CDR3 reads CASSGSTSYGYTF. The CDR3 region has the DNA TGTGCCAGCAGCGGGTCCACCTCTTACGGCTACACCTTC.

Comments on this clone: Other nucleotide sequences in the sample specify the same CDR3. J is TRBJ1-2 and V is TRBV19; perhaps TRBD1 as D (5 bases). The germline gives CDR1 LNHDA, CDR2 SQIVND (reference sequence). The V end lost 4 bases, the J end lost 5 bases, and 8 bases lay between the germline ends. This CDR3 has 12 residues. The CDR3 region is CASSTPGYGYTF. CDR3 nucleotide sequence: TGTGCCAGTAGTACCCCAGGGTATGGCTACACCTTC.

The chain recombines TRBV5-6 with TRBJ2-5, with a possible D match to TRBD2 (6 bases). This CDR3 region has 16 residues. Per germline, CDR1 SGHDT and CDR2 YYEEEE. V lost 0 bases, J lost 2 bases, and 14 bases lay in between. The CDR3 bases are TGTGCCAGCAGCTTGGTGGTGCGGGGTACTCAAGAGACCCAGTACTTC. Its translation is CASSLVVRGTQETQYF.

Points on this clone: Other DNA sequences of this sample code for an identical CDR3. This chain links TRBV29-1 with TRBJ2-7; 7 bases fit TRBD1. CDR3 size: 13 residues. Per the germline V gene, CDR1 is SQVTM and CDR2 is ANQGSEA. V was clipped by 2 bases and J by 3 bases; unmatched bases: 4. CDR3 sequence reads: CSVERDSNYEQYF. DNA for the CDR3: TGCAGCGTTGAAAGGGACAGTAACTACGAGCAGTACTTC.

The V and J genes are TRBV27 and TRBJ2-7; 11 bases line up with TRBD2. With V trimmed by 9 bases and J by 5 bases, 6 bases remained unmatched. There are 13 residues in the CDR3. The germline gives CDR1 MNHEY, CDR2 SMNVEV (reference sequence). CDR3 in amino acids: CASVAGGGNEQYF. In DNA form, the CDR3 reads TGTGCCAGTGTAGCGGGAGGGGGTAACGAGCAGTACTTC.

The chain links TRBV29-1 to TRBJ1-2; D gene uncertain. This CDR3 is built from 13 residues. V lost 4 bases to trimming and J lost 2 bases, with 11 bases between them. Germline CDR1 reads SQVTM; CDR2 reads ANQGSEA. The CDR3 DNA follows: TGCAGCGTTGGGGAGGGCAGGAACTATGGCTACACCTTC. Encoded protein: CSVGEGRNYGYTF.

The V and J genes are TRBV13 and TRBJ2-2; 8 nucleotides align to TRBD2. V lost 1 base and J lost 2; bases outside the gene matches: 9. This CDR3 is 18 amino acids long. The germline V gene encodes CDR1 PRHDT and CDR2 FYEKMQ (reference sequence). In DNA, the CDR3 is TGTGCCAGCAGCTTAGCTGGGGTTCGGGAGGGAAACACCGGGGAGCTGTTTTTT. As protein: CASSLAGVREGNTGELFF.

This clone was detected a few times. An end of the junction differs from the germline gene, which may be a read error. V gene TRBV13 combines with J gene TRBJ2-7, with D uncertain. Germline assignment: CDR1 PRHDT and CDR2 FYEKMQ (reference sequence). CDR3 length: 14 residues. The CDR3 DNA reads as TGTGCCAGCAGTTTAGGGTACAAGGCGGACGAGCAGTACTTC. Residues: CASSLGYKADEQYF.

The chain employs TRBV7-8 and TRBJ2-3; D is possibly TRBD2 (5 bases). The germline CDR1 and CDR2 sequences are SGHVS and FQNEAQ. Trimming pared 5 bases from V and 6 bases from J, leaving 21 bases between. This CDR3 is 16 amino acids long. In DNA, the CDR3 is TGTGCCAGCAGCACAACCCCCAGCGGATTAGGGGATACGCAGTATTTT. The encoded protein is CASSTTPSGLGDTQYF.

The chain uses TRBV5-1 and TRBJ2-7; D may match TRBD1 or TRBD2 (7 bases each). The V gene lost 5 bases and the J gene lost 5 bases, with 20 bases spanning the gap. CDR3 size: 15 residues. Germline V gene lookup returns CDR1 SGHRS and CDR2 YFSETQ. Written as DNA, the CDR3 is TGCGCCAGCAGGGGAGGGGGAGACAGGGACCACGAGCAGTACTTC. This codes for CASRGGGDRDHEQYF.

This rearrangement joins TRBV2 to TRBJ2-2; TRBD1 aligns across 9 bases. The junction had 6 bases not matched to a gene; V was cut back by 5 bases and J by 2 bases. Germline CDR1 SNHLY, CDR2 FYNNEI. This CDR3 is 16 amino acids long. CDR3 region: CASSSLTGGNTGELFF. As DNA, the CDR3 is TGTGCCAGCAGTTCCCTAACAGGGGGCAACACCGGGGAGCTGTTTTTT.

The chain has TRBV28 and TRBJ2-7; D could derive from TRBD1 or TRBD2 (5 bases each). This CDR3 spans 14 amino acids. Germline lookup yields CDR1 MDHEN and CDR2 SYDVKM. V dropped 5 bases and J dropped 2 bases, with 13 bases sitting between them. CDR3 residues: CASSRMGVTYEQYF. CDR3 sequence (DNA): TGTGCCAGCAGTCGGATGGGGGTTACCTACGAGCAGTACTTC.

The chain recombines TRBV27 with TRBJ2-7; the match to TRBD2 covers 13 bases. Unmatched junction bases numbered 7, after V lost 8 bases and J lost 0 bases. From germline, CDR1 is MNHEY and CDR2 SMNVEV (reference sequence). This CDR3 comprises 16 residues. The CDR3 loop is CASLGLAGVNSYEQYF. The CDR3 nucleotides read TGTGCCAGCCTTGGACTAGCGGGAGTCAACTCCTACGAGCAGTACTTC.

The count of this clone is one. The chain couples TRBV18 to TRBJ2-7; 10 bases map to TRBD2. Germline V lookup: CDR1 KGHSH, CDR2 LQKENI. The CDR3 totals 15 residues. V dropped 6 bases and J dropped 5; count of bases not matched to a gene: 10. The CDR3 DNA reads TGTGCCAGCTCGCGGGTAGCGGGAGGACTCGACGAGCAGTACTTC. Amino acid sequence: CASSRVAGGLDEQYF.

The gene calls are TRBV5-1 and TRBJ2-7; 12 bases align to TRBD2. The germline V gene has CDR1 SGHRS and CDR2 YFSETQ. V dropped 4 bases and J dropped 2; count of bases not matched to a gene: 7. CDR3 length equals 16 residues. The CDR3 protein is CASSPTLAGGPYEQYF. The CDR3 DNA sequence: TGCGCCAGCAGCCCAACTCTAGCGGGAGGGCCCTACGAGCAGTACTTC.